A single sample is the source of the 14 T cell receptor beta chains below, sequenced in a study of OX40 agonist ivuxolimab in advanced cancers. The protocol was immunoSEQ multiplex PCR, while the TCRdb copy is restricted to in-frame clones and leaves out a portion. The sample lists about 93,000 clones, approximately 89% occurring once. Sequenced here: CD4+ or CD8+ T cells sorted from blood, sampled in a trial of the OX40 agonist ivuxolimab. The receptor set was obtained from an adult with an advanced solid tumor such as melanoma, head and neck, liver or kidney cancer.

The chain is built from TRBV6-6 and TRBJ2-1; D tentatively reads TRBD1 or TRBD2 (5 bases each). Germline CDR1 reads MNHNY; CDR2 reads SVGAGI (reference sequence). V lost 6 bases, J lost 6 bases, and 15 bases lay in between. The CDR3 loop spans 14 amino acids. The chain's CDR3 is CASSLYRGGNEQFF. In DNA, the CDR3 is TGTGCCAGCAGCTTATACCGTGGGGGCAATGAGCAGTTCTTC.

The CDR3 nucleotides read TGCGCCAGCAGCTTGGTAGCGGGGGAGAGCGATGAGCAGTTCTTC. It is translated as CASSLVAGESDEQFF. This chain uses TRBV5-1 with TRBJ2-1, with 9 bases that match TRBD2. Looked up from germline, CDR1 is SGHRS and CDR2 is YFSETQ. V lost 0 bases to trimming and J lost 8 bases; unmatched junction nucleotides: 6. The CDR3 consists of 15 residues.

This chain links TRBV4-3 with TRBJ2-3; 7 positions agree with TRBD2. Looked up from germline, CDR1 is LGHNA and CDR2 is YSLEER. V shed 0 bases, J shed 3 bases, and the junction held 3 bases outside the gene matches. This CDR3 has 15 residues. This CDR3 reads CASSQDAGATDTQYF. CDR3 sequence (DNA): TGCGCCAGCAGCCAAGATGCGGGAGCTACAGATACGCAGTATTTT.

This chain joins TRBV6-5 and TRBJ1-2; 8 nucleotides align to TRBD1. With 7 bases clipped from V and 7 bases from J, the junction kept 5 bases outside the gene matches. The germline CDR1 and CDR2 sequences are MNHEY and SVGAGI. The CDR3 runs 12 residues. The CDR3 loop is CASMQGARGYTF. CDR3 sequence (DNA): TGTGCCAGCATGCAGGGGGCTCGTGGCTACACCTTC.

The J gene is TRBJ2-1, the V gene TRBV25-1, with 7 bases aligning to TRBD2. CDR3 length equals 15 residues. Trimming cost V 4 bases and J 7 bases; bases outside gene matches: 10. The germline V gene encodes CDR1 MGHDK and CDR2 SYGVNS. The CDR3 bases are TGTGCCAGCAGTGCTACTAGCGAACCAGGTAATGAGCAGTTCTTC. Translation gives CASSATSEPGNEQFF.

The chain couples TRBV4-2 to TRBJ1-6; D unclear. V gave up 0 bases and J gave up 10 bases, with 10 bases separating them. From germline, CDR1 is LGHNA and CDR2 YNFKEQ. CDR3 length: 14 residues. The chain's CDR3 is CASSQEGAISPLHF. CDR3 DNA: TGTGCCAGCAGCCAAGAAGGTGCGATCTCACCCCTCCACTTT.

V gene TRBV5-1 combines with J gene TRBJ2-7; 7 bases line up with TRBD1. Per the germline V gene, CDR1 is SGHRS and CDR2 is YFSETQ. The junction had 5 bases not matched to a gene; V was cut back by 0 bases and J by 2 bases. The CDR3 spans 15 residues. The CDR3 is CASSLGPTGTYEQYF. The CDR3 bases are TGCGCCAGCAGCTTGGGCCCGACAGGGACCTACGAGCAGTACTTC. Full variable domain (remainder filled in from reference TRBV5-1 and TRBJ2-7): KAGVTQTPRYLIKTRGQQVTLSCSPISGHRSVSWYQQTPGQGLQFLFEYFSETQRNKGNFPGRFSGRQFSNSRSEMNVSTLELGDSALYLCASSLGPTGTYEQYFGPGTRLTVT.

The chain employs TRBV5-1 and TRBJ2-7; 11 bases map to TRBD1. Trimming cost V 2 bases and J 2 bases; bases outside gene matches: 3. Germline CDR1 and CDR2: SGHRS and YFSETQ. The CDR3 has 15 amino acids. In nucleotides, the CDR3 is TGCGCCAGCAGCTTTGGACAGGGGGCGGCCTACGAGCAGTACTTC. Residues: CASSFGQGAAYEQYF.

The V call is TRBV6-6, the J call TRBJ2-2, with 12 bases identical to TRBD2. Losses at the gene ends were 10 bases for V and 1 base for J; bases not matched to a gene: 4. This CDR3 spans 15 amino acids. Germline assignment: CDR1 MNHNY and CDR2 SVGAGI (reference sequence). CDR3 bases: TGTGCCACTCTGACTAGCGGGGGGAACACCGGGGAGCTGTTTTTT. It codes for CATLTSGGNTGELFF.

This clone was counted a few times. The chain is built from TRBV7-9 and TRBJ1-6, with TRBD1 identical over 10 bases. The V segment lost 7 bases and the J segment 5 bases; nucleotides outside the gene matches: 5. In germline, CDR1 is SEHNR, CDR2 FQNEAQ (reference sequence). The CDR3 sequence is 15 residues long. CDR3 region: CASTTGTGDNSPLHF. In nucleotides, the CDR3 is TGTGCCAGCACTACCGGGACAGGGGATAATTCACCCCTCCACTTT.

This chain uses TRBV5-4 with TRBJ1-1, with TRBD1 identical over 7 bases. Germline trimming cut 5 bases from V and 5 bases from J; bases unmatched to any gene: 12. The CDR3 runs 15 residues. Per germline, CDR1 SGHNT and CDR2 YYREEE (reference sequence). CDR3 nucleotide sequence: TGTGCCAGCAGTTGGAGGAAGCAGGGGGAGACTGAAGCTTTCTTT. It specifies CASSWRKQGETEAFF.

In its sample, this clone was seen once. V gene TRBV14 combines with J gene TRBJ1-1; no reliable D call. The V end was cut by 4 bases, the J end by 0 bases, with 6 bases between. Germline lookup yields CDR1 SGHDN and CDR2 FVKESK. The CDR3 has 13 amino acids. This chain's CDR3 is CASSLSLNTEAFF. The CDR3 DNA is TGTGCCAGCAGCCTATCTCTGAACACTGAAGCTTTCTTT. Based on the CDR3 plus reference TRBV14 and TRBJ1-1, the full variable domain is EAGVTQFPSHSVIEKGQTVTLRCDPISGHDNLYWYRRVMGKEIKFLLHFVKESKQDESGMPNNRFLAERTGGTYSTLKVQPAELEDSGVYFCASSLSLNTEAFFGQGTRLTVV.

The table lists this clone with a count of one. The gene calls are TRBV28 and TRBJ2-7, with TRBD2 as a possible D gene (6 bases). The CDR3 loop spans 16 amino acids. With 2 bases removed from V and 1 base from J, the gap between germline ends came to 15 bases. Germline V CDR1 and CDR2: MDHEN, SYDVKM. The CDR3 protein is CASSLTGRLRSYEQYF. In DNA, the CDR3 is TGTGCCAGCAGTTTAACCGGGAGACTCCGGTCCTACGAGCAGTACTTC.

This clone was detected once. The chain links TRBV7-3 to TRBJ2-2; D tentatively fits TRBD1 or TRBD2 (5 bases each). The CDR3 consists of 15 residues. Deletions cut 5 bases from V and 3 bases from J, with 13 bases between. Per the germline V gene, CDR1 is SGHTA and CDR2 is FQGTGA. This chain's CDR3 is CASSPGTVDTGELFF. For the CDR3, the DNA is TGTGCCAGCAGCCCCGGGACCGTTGACACCGGGGAGCTGTTTTTT.